Listed below are T cell receptor beta chains from one sample, sequenced in a study of blood T cells in healthy people across ages. One entry per CDR3 protein, called by TCRdb with MiXCR from the 5' RACE reads. The sample lists more than 1.4 million distinct CDR3 sequences, roughly 45% seen once, with roughly 7.9% in the top ten. Input material: blood. All receptors derive from a woman between 18 and 29 years old in good health. Both conserved end residues are part of each CDR3. The D gene is left open where the match is weak. Some rows mark clone size as missing; the rest say once, few, many or name a class of expanded clone.

length	V	size	J	D	DNA	CDR3
14	TRBV2	-	TRBJ1-1	-	TGTGCCAGCAGACCCGCAGATTCAAACACTGAAGCTTTCTTT	CASRPADSNTEAFF
15	TRBV5-5	few	TRBJ1-4	-	TGTGCCAGCAGCTTGGCCCGCGGGAGCAATGAAAAACTGTTTTTT	CASSLARGSNEKLFF
15	TRBV4-2	-	TRBJ2-3	TRBD1	TGTGCCAGCAGCCAAGGAGGGGGCCGGACAGATACGCAGTATTTT	CASSQGGGRTDTQYF
13	TRBV4-1	-	TRBJ2-5	-	TGCGCCACCGCCCTGGGAATCCAAGAGACCCAGTACTTC	CATALGIQETQYF
13	TRBV3-1	-	TRBJ2-3	-	TGTGCCAGCAGCCAACTAGGTCCAGATACGCAGTATTTT	CASSQLGPDTQYF
13	TRBV10-2	once	TRBJ2-1	-	TGCGCCAGCAGTGGGACTCCCTCCAGCGAGCAGTTCTTC	CASSGTPSSEQFF
16	TRBV4-1	-	TRBJ2-5	-	TGCGCCAGCAGCCCTGGGGTCGGGCTGGAAGGAGAGACCCAGTACTTC	CASSPGVGLEGETQYF
16	TRBV9	few	TRBJ2-3	TRBD2	TGTGCCAGCAGCCCTCAGGCTAGCGGGCTCGGTGATACGCAGTATTTT	CASSPQASGLGDTQYF
15	TRBV12-3/TRBV12-4	-	TRBJ1-1	TRBD1	TGTGCCAGCAGCCGACAGGGAACGGAGAACACTGAAGCTTTCTTT	CASSRQGTENTEAFF
16	TRBV7-9	few	TRBJ1-4	-	TGTGCCAGCAGCTTTTTGCGGGACCCTACTAATGAAAAACTGTTTTTT	CASSFLRDPTNEKLFF
13	TRBV12-3/TRBV12-4	few	TRBJ2-7	-	TGTGCCAGCAGAGTTTCTGGGGGCTACGAGCAGTACTTC	CASRVSGGYEQYF
14	TRBV11-1	few	TRBJ2-2	-	TGTGCCAGCAGCCTAGGGGACGGTGCCGGGGAGCTGTTTTTT	CASSLGDGAGELFF
16	TRBV24-1	-	TRBJ1-2	-	TGTGCCACCAGTGATCCAACCCCGGGAAAGGGCTATGGCTACACCTTC	CATSDPTPGKGYGYTF
14	TRBV29-1	-	TRBJ2-3	TRBD1	TGCAGCGTTGGGACAGGGGTAATAGGAGATACGCAGTATTTT	CSVGTGVIGDTQYF
13	TRBV9	few	TRBJ1-2	TRBD1	TGTGCCAGCAGCGTTTCAACAGGGGACGGCTACACCTTC	CASSVSTGDGYTF
13	TRBV6-6	few	TRBJ1-2	-	TGTGCCAGCAGTCAACAGGAACCCTATGGCTACACCTTC	CASSQQEPYGYTF
15	TRBV20-1	few	TRBJ2-5	TRBD1	TGCAGTGCTAGTCAGGACAGGGGGCGCCCAGAGACCCAGTACTTC	CSASQDRGRPETQYF
10	TRBV12-5	-	TRBJ2-5	-	TGTGCTAGTGGTCCCCCGGAGCAGTACTTC	CASGPPEQYF
15	TRBV3-1	-	TRBJ1-1	TRBD1	TGTGCCAGCAGCCAGGGGGGAGGGGGCAAGTCTGAAGCTTTCTTT	CASSQGGGGKSEAFF
13	TRBV27	few	TRBJ1-2	TRBD1	TGTGCCAGCAGGGGACAGGGGTTGGGAGGCTACACCTTC	CASRGQGLGGYTF
13	TRBV7-6	few	TRBJ1-2	TRBD1	TGTGCCAGCAGACTCACCGGGACAGGAGGCTACACCTTC	CASRLTGTGGYTF
15	TRBV12-3/TRBV12-4	-	TRBJ2-2	-	TGTGCCACCCACCCGGACAAATCGAACACCGGGGAGCTGTTTTTT	CATHPDKSNTGELFF
15	TRBV20-1	-	TRBJ2-3	-	TGCAGTGCTAGAGATTGGGGGGCCGGGATAGATACGCAGTATTTT	CSARDWGAGIDTQYF
12	TRBV2	few	TRBJ2-5	-	TGTGCCAGCAGATTCGGTGGGGAGACCCAGTACTTC	CASRFGGETQYF
13	TRBV11-2	-	TRBJ2-1	-	TGTGCCAGCAGCTTCAACAGGGAAAATGAGCAGTTCTTC	CASSFNRENEQFF
14	TRBV20-1	few	TRBJ2-7	-	TGCAGTGCCCATTTGGGGGGTAGCTCCTACGAGCAGTACTTC	CSAHLGGSSYEQYF
15	TRBV28	-	TRBJ2-7	-	TGTGCCAGCAGTGCCGGGACTGGTGCCTACAATGAGCAGTACTTC	CASSAGTGAYNEQYF
16	TRBV28	-	TRBJ2-3	-	TGTGCCAGCAGTGGCCAGGGGATTACTAGCACAGATACGCAGTATTTT	CASSGQGITSTDTQYF
14	TRBV10-2	few	TRBJ2-5	TRBD2	TGCGCCAGCACCCCGACTAGCGGGAGAGGTGAGCAGTACTTC	CASTPTSGRGEQYF
13	TRBV6-5	-	TRBJ2-7	TRBD2	TGTGCCAGCAGTTACTGGGAGGGGAATGAGCAGTACTTC	CASSYWEGNEQYF
14	TRBV5-1	-	TRBJ2-7	TRBD1	TGTGCCAGCAGCGTAGGGACAGGGACCTACGAGCAGTACTTC	CASSVGTGTYEQYF
13	TRBV12-3/TRBV12-4	-	TRBJ2-1	-	TGTGCCAGCAGTCGCGCGAGGCCGGCAGAGCAGTTCTTC	CASSRARPAEQFF
16	TRBV11-2	few	TRBJ2-3	TRBD2	TGTGCCAGCAGCTTAGGTCGCGGGAGGGCCACAGATACGCAGTATTTT	CASSLGRGRATDTQYF
13	TRBV6-4	-	TRBJ2-3	-	TGTGCCAGCAGTCAGATCGACGGTGCCGCGCAGTATTTT	CASSQIDGAAQYF
13	TRBV6-1	-	TRBJ1-2	-	TGTGCCAGCAGGCAGGGGTCGGTCTATGGCTACACCTTC	CASRQGSVYGYTF
14	TRBV29-1	-	TRBJ2-5	TRBD2	TGCAGCGTGAAAGCGGGGGGCCTCCAAGAGACCCAGTACTTC	CSVKAGGLQETQYF
15	TRBV20-1	once	TRBJ2-7	-	TGCAGTGCTAGAGATAAGTCTAGCCCTCCGATCGAGCAGTACTTC	CSARDKSSPPIEQYF
16	TRBV5-1	few	TRBJ2-3	-	TGCGCCAGCAGCTTGAGCAGGAGTGCGTCCACAGATACGCAGTATTTT	CASSLSRSASTDTQYF
14	TRBV28	-	TRBJ2-7	TRBD2	TGTGCCAGCAAATCTAGCGGGGGGCCCTCCGAGCAGTACTTC	CASKSSGGPSEQYF
15	TRBV20-1	few	TRBJ2-3	TRBD1	TGCAGTGCTCTACGACAGGGGGCGACCACAGATACGCAGTATTTT	CSALRQGATTDTQYF